These 22 T cell receptor beta chains were sequenced from one sample in a study of T cells in Graves' hyperthyroidism and ophthalmopathy. TCR beta CDR3 regions were amplified from RNA. Researchers ran a first-round RT-PCR on the TCR CDR3 using the HTBI primer set. One entry per CDR3 protein results from TCRdb running MiXCR on the multiplex PCR reads. Seen here are 350,000 to 400,000 distinct CDR3 sequences, about a fifth observed once, and the top ten hold 3.5% to 4%. The material sequenced was blood. The receptors come from a woman younger than 30 with Graves' hyperthyroidism.

This clonotype was detected ten times or more. The V gene is TRBV6-2 or TRBV6-3, the J gene TRBJ1-5; 7 nucleotides match TRBD1. The CDR3 covers 18 residues. Losses at the gene ends were 6 bases for V and 9 bases for J; bases not matched to a gene: 23. Germline CDR1 MNHEY, CDR2 SVGEGT. The CDR3 region is CASSSERGQLRAYRPQHF. CDR3 nucleotides: TGTGCCAGCAGCAGTGAAAGGGGACAGTTAAGGGCTTACCGGCCCCAGCATTTT.

This clonotype was counted ten times or more. The rearrangement links TRBV5-1 to TRBJ1-2, with 8 nucleotides matching TRBD1. Germline V CDR1 and CDR2: SGHRS, YFSETQ. Trimming removed 3 bases from V and 2 bases from J; junction bases left unmatched: 6. The CDR3 length is 15 residues. The CDR3 reads CASSWGQDLNYGYTF. DNA of the CDR3: TGCGCCAGCAGCTGGGGACAGGACCTCAACTATGGCTACACCTTC.

Many counts were recorded for this clonotype. The chain is built from TRBV19 and TRBJ1-5; 9 nucleotides agree with TRBD1. Trimming removed 6 bases from V and 5 bases from J; junction bases left unmatched: 5. The CDR3 is made up of 14 amino acids. CDR1 and CDR2 (germline): LNHDA, SQIVND (reference sequence). In DNA form, the CDR3 reads TGTGCCAGTAGGGTAAGGACAGGGGATCAGCCCCAGCATTTT. Its translation is CASRVRTGDQPQHF.

This clonotype was recorded a few times. The chain has TRBV20-1 and TRBJ1-6; D gene unclear. The CDR3 length is 12 residues. Germline assignment: CDR1 DFQATT and CDR2 SNEGSKA (reference sequence). V was clipped by 4 bases and J by 10 bases, with 11 bases between them. The DNA for the CDR3 is TGCAGTGCTACTCAGGAAGGATCACCCCTCCACTTT. The encoded protein is CSATQEGSPLHF.

This clonotype was found many times. The chain employs TRBV6-1 and TRBJ1-1; TRBD1 is a possible D gene (5 bases). Germline V CDR1 and CDR2: MNHNS, SASEGT. The CDR3 has 14 amino acids. Trimming removed 3 bases from V and 6 bases from J, with 14 bases in between. In nucleotides, the CDR3 is TGTGCCAGCAGTGACGGGGGTAAGGGTCCTGAAGCTTTCTTT. Translated, it gives CASSDGGKGPEAFF.

This clonotype was picked up many times. This CDR3 reads CASSPPSGSETQYF. CDR3 DNA sequence: TGTGCCAGCAGTCCACCTAGCGGGTCCGAGACCCAGTACTTC. The chain has TRBV2 and TRBJ2-5, with TRBD2 matching over 8 bases. Germline V gives CDR1 SNHLY, CDR2 FYNNEI. The CDR3 totals 14 residues. V lost 5 bases to trimming and J lost 5 bases; unmatched junction nucleotides: 7. The full variable domain, in which reference TRBV2 and TRBJ2-5 provide the parts outside the CDR3, is EPEVTQTPSHQVTQMGQEVILRCVPISNHLYFYWYRQILGQKVEFLVSFYNNEISEKSEIFDDQFSVERPDGSNFTLKIRSTKLEDSAMYFCASSPPSGSETQYFGPGTRLLVL.

This clonotype turned up a few times. The chain has TRBV10-3 and TRBJ2-3; D is possibly TRBD1 (5 bases). This CDR3 spans 16 amino acids. V lost 4 bases and J lost 0, with 14 bases in between. CDR1 is ENHRY, CDR2 SYGVKD, per germline. CDR3 bases: TGTGCCATCAGTGTCGATTGGGGCGGAAGCACAGATACGCAGTATTTT. Its protein is CAISVDWGGSTDTQYF.

This clonotype was seen many times. The chain carries TRBV20-1 and TRBJ2-7; D is unclear. Germline V gene sequence: CDR1 DFQATT, CDR2 SNEGSKA (reference sequence). V lost 3 bases to trimming and J lost 0 bases, with 9 bases between them. This CDR3 region has 13 residues. CDR3 residues: CSARLGGSYEQYF. The CDR3 bases are TGCAGTGCTAGGTTGGGCGGCTCCTACGAGCAGTACTTC.

This clonotype was picked up many times. CDR3 bases: TGTGCCAGCAGCCCGAGGATACAGTTCTCTGGAAACACCATATATTTT. As protein: CASSPRIQFSGNTIYF. The J gene is TRBJ1-3, the V gene TRBV3-1; D ambiguous. Germline V lookup: CDR1 LGHDT, CDR2 YNNKEL (reference sequence). CDR3 length: 16 residues. V lost 4 bases, J lost 0 bases, and 13 bases lay in between.

The CDR3 here is CSARDHGRSNEKLFF. The CDR3 bases are TGCAGTGCTAGAGATCACGGGAGGAGTAATGAAAAACTGTTTTTT. The chain links TRBV20-1 to TRBJ1-4; D is unresolved. V lost 0 bases and J lost 4, with 12 bases in between. The CDR3 has 15 amino acids. The germline CDR1 and CDR2 sequences are DFQATT and SNEGSKA (reference sequence).

The gene calls are TRBV4-1 and TRBJ1-2; D remains ambiguous. The ends were cut back, 1 base at V and 2 bases at J, with 17 bases in the middle. CDR1 is MGHRA and CDR2 is YSYEKL in the germline V gene. This CDR3 is 17 amino acids long. As DNA, the CDR3 is TGCGCCAGCAGCCAAGGCCCCCTTGCAGGCTTAAACTATGGCTACACCTTC. This encodes CASSQGPLAGLNYGYTF.

This clonotype was detected many times. The rearrangement uses TRBV20-1 and TRBJ1-5; 7 bases map to TRBD1. This CDR3 is 13 amino acids long. V dropped 3 bases and J dropped 4; count of bases not matched to a gene: 3. Germline values: CDR1 DFQATT, CDR2 SNEGSKA (reference sequence). The CDR3 loop is CSARGQPNQPQHF. The CDR3 bases are TGCAGTGCTAGGGGACAGCCAAATCAGCCCCAGCATTTT.

This clonotype appeared many times. The genes are TRBV28 and TRBJ1-5; D is perhaps TRBD1 (6 bases). Deletions cut 7 bases from V and 2 bases from J, with 15 bases between. Germline CDR1 MDHEN, CDR2 SYDVKM. CDR3 length: 15 residues. CDR3 amino acids: CASIARGWGNQPQHF. CDR3 in DNA: TGTGCCAGCATAGCCAGGGGATGGGGCAATCAGCCCCAGCATTTT.

This clonotype was observed at least ten times. This chain connects TRBV2 to TRBJ1-1, with TRBD1 matching over 9 bases. Looked up from germline, CDR1 is SNHLY and CDR2 is FYNNEI. V dropped 6 bases and J dropped 5; count of bases not matched to a gene: 7. This CDR3 spans 14 amino acids. The DNA for the CDR3 is TGTGCCAGCAGAGTGCAACAGGGGGCGACTGAAGCTTTCTTT. It translates to CASRVQQGATEAFF.

This clonotype was counted many times. The chain couples TRBV29-1 to TRBJ2-6; D may be TRBD1 (6 bases). The CDR3 length is 14 residues. Germline CDR1 and CDR2: SQVTM and ANQGSEA. V lost 8 bases to trimming and J lost 0 bases, with 11 bases between them. The CDR3 DNA reads as TGCAGCACTGTGGACAGCTCTGGGGCCAACGTCCTGACTTTC. It encodes CSTVDSSGANVLTF.

This clonotype was seen many times. V gene TRBV2 combines with J gene TRBJ2-2; a possible D gene is TRBD1 (7 bases). Deletions cut 8 bases from V and 4 bases from J, with 14 bases between. The length of the CDR3 is 14 residues. Germline CDR1 SNHLY, CDR2 FYNNEI. The CDR3 here is CASSEQGGTGELFF. The CDR3 nucleotides are TGTGCCAGCTCTGAGCAGGGGGGCACCGGGGAGCTGTTTTTT. The full variable domain, rest sourced from reference TRBV2 and TRBJ2-2, is EPEVTQTPSHQVTQMGQEVILRCVPISNHLYFYWYRQILGQKVEFLVSFYNNEISEKSEIFDDQFSVERPDGSNFTLKIRSTKLEDSAMYFCASSEQGGTGELFFGEGSRLTVL.

This clonotype came up many times. The chain uses TRBV6-4 and TRBJ2-3, with TRBD2 matching over 7 bases. CDR1 is MRHNA, CDR2 SNTAGT, per germline. V lost 5 bases to trimming and J lost 6 bases; unmatched junction nucleotides: 5. This CDR3 is built from 13 residues. The chain's CDR3 is CASSYILADTQYF. The CDR3 bases are TGTGCCAGCAGTTATATACTAGCGGATACGCAGTATTTT.

This clonotype was recorded many times. V is TRBV9 and J is TRBJ2-5; D gene uncertain. This CDR3 is built from 16 residues. Trimming left V 0 bases short and J 5 bases short, with 17 bases between. Germline CDR1 is SGDLS and CDR2 is YYNGEE. CDR3 in amino acids: CASSVATQQKGETQYF. The CDR3 nucleotides are TGTGCCAGCAGCGTAGCTACTCAGCAGAAGGGTGAGACCCAGTACTTC.

On this clonotype itself: A single base separates this from a much larger clone, so it may be a read error. This sequence joins TRBV12-3 or TRBV12-4 and TRBJ2-7; perhaps D is TRBD1 or TRBD2 (5 bases each). Between the trimmed V and J ends, which lost 6 bases and 9 bases, there was a span of 15 bases. This CDR3 is built from 12 residues. The CDR3 loop reads CASSSGRAGQYF. CDR3 bases: TGTGCCAGCAGCTCGGGCAGGGCGGGGCAGTACTTC.

Concerning this clonotype: The conserved closing phenylalanine or tryptophan is absent in this CDR3, likely reflecting a read error. V usage is TRBV27 and J usage is TRBJ1-2; 11 positions match TRBD1. Unmatched junction bases numbered 5, after V lost 8 bases and J lost 6 bases. Germline-derived CDR1 and CDR2 are MNHEY and SMNVEV (reference sequence). There are 13 residues in the CDR3. In DNA form, the CDR3 reads TGTGCCAGCTGGGGACAGGGGGAGAATGGCTACACCGAC. Translating gives CASWGQGENGYTD.

This chain uses TRBV6-1 with TRBJ1-1; D not certain. In germline, CDR1 is MNHNS, CDR2 SASEGT. V shed 7 bases and J shed 8 bases, with 14 bases lying between them. This CDR3 comprises 12 residues. The CDR3 loop is CASTRGAGEAFF. The CDR3 coding sequence is TGTGCCAGCACTAGAGGTGCAGGAGAAGCTTTCTTT.

This clonotype was seen ten or more times. The V and J genes are TRBV3-1 and TRBJ2-5; D is uncertain. Germline V gene lookup returns CDR1 LGHDT and CDR2 YNNKEL (reference sequence). The CDR3 consists of 12 residues. V was pared by 6 bases and J by 7 bases, with 12 bases between. The CDR3 DNA is TGTGCCAGCAGTCGGCTAGGTGTGACCCAGTACTTC. Protein: CASSRLGVTQYF.